This is a list of T cell receptor beta chains from one sample in a study of control samples from healthy donors and cancer patients. The method was immunoSEQ multiplex PCR; TCRdb's version includes in-frame clones alone and lacks a portion of them. The sample lists 150,000 to 170,000 clones, 94% seen once, with approximately 5.7% in the top ten. The material sequenced was blood. These receptors originate from a man between 40 and 49 years old in good health. The CDR3 runs from the conserved cysteine through the conserved F or W. The D gene is left open where the match is weak. A row's size may be missing; if present it is once, few, many or a size class.

TRBJ1-4 TRBD1 . TRBV7-8 TGTGCCAGCAGCCCAACGGGACAGACAAGCGAAAAACTGTTTTTT CASSPTGQTSEKLFF
TRBJ1-6 . . TRBV7-9 TGTGCCAGCAGCGTCGACAGGAGCTCCCGGTCTTATAATTCACCCCTCCACTTT CASSVDRSSRSYNSPLHF
TRBJ1-1 . few TRBV29-1 TGCAGCGCCCGGACGGGCCCCACCGGAGCTTTCTTT CSARTGPTGAFF
TRBJ1-1 . few TRBV13 TGTGCCAGCAGCTTAGGCAGGGTGGGGAACACTGAAGCTTTCTTT CASSLGRVGNTEAFF
TRBJ1-2 . . TRBV12-3/TRBV12-4 TGTGCCAGCACTCAGGGGGGCTACACCTTC CASTQGGYTF
TRBJ1-1 TRBD1 . TRBV7-2 TGTGCCAGCAGACGAGTTGGACAGGGGACTGAAGCTTTCTTT CASRRVGQGTEAFF
TRBJ1-1 . . TRBV15 TGTGCCACCAGCAGAGATTTATTTGTTCCTTTCTTT CATSRDLFVPFF
TRBJ2-3 . . TRBV7-3 TGTGCCAGCGGCCTTGTGGGTAGCACAGATACGCAGTATTTT CASGLVGSTDTQYF
TRBJ1-1 . once TRBV6-5 TGTGCCAGCAATACTGGCACTGAAGCTTTCTTT CASNTGTEAFF
TRBJ2-1 TRBD2 . TRBV6-2/TRBV6-3 TGTGCCAGCAGTCACCGACTAGCGGGGCCCTACAATGAGCAGTTCTTC CASSHRLAGPYNEQFF
TRBJ1-1 . . TRBV14 TGTGCCAGCAGCCAAGAGGTCTACACTGAAGCTTTCTTT CASSQEVYTEAFF
TRBJ2-1 . . TRBV28 TGTGCCAGCAGTTTGCCCGGCGGCGTCAATGAGCAGTTCTTC CASSLPGGVNEQFF
TRBJ1-2 TRBD1 . TRBV14 TGTGCCAGCAGCCTTTCCGGGACAGTCAACTATGGCTACACCTTC CASSLSGTVNYGYTF
TRBJ1-6 TRBD1 . TRBV7-2 TGTGCCAGCAGCCGCCAGGGACAGCCTAATTCACCCCTCCACTTT CASSRQGQPNSPLHF
TRBJ2-3 . once TRBV19 TGTGCCAGTAGCTCGAGCGTGGGGGGCCGCACAGATACGCAGTATTTT CASSSSVGGRTDTQYF
TRBJ2-1 . . TRBV5-1 TGCGCCAGCAGCCAGGGAAATACGAATGAGCAGTTCTTC CASSQGNTNEQFF
TRBJ1-1 . . TRBV30 TGTGCCTGGAGTATGGCAGCAAACACTGAAGCTTTCTTT CAWSMAANTEAFF
TRBJ2-5 TRBD1 . TRBV15 TGTGCCACCAGCAGAGACAGGGGGCTCGGGGAGACCCAGTACTTC CATSRDRGLGETQYF
TRBJ2-3 . . TRBV12-3/TRBV12-4 TGTGCCAGCAGCCAGGAGAGGGATACGCAGTATTTT CASSQERDTQYF
TRBJ1-1 . few TRBV6-6 TGTGCCAGCAGGTCAGATCTCACTGAAGCTTTCTTT CASRSDLTEAFF